The T cell receptor beta chain described here comes from a study of cytomegalovirus exposure and HLA in healthy donors (dated by TCRdb to the late 2010s). Looking at the study overall: According to an earlier analysis of a few hundred of the donors, 150 million to 200 million T cells yielded approximately 120 million unique TCR beta sequences and approximately 280 Gb of sequence data. The number of typed donors differed by locus: about 620-640 for A, B, C, DRB1 and DQB1; some 500 for DQA1; some 590 for DPA1; and 450 to 480 for DPB1. Roughly five DR-DQ haplotypes were handled as single units for association and clustering, since linkage in the cohort was strong. All discovery cohort repertoires had been generated on a single sequencing platform. Donor age, sex, ethnicity and CMV serostatus were compiled together with the repertoire data. The later analysis used no new phenotypic data to find candidate immune exposures, relying instead on TCR beta sequences and their occurrence across donors. Of the roughly 390 genotyped donors, roughly 80% were placed in the genetic ancestry cluster associated with self-reported Caucasian donors. The aim of the study was to test whether cataloging public T cell receptors could identify signatures of past pathogen exposure. Both class I and class II loci were covered by HLA typing, at four-digit resolution. An early release covering just under 650 HLA-typed donors comprised about 300 gigabases of sequencing data and tens of millions of unique TCR sequences. A later genetic analysis took genome-wide SNP genotypes for about 55% of the 666 donors and used that subset as a discovery cohort. In addition to the first cohort of around 670 subjects, a separate validation cohort of over 90 different subjects was used. The study combined high-throughput TCR immunosequencing, statistical association of individual TCRs with disease status, and machine learning to predict cytomegalovirus infection status. The study used immunosequencing to profile the T cell repertoires of about 670 subjects and linked those repertoires to cytomegalovirus serostatus. An earlier analysis of 587 of the donors used high-throughput TCR beta sequencing to judge whether each TCR beta V gene segment behaved as functional or pseudogenic. In a later analysis, previously published TCR beta repertoires from roughly 710 donors were re-analyzed and high-resolution HLA genotyping was added so that TCR occurrence patterns could be studied. Across 398 genotyped donors of the cohort, an average of 235,054 unique TCR beta nucleotide sequences per donor were sequenced, and roughly 17% of those sequences were non-productive.

The cohort comprised several hundred healthy bone marrow donors. At the time of sampling, every cohort member was nominally healthy, though immune exposures that went unrecorded were likely present. The donor tested CMV seronegative, placing the donor among the approximately 360 seronegative members of the cohort. A peripheral blood sample was collected from each donor, and TCR beta sequencing was performed on peripheral blood mononuclear cells. The Qiagen DNeasy Blood Extraction Kit was used to extract genomic DNA from the blood cell samples. Library preparation used the immunoSEQ multiplex PCR assay. For the multiplex PCR, a mixture combining 60 forward primers for TCR Vbeta segments and 13 reverse primers for TCR Jbeta segments was used. The CDR3 region of rearranged TCR beta genes was amplified from genomic DNA with a multiplex PCR assay. The amplified TCR beta libraries were sequenced on the Illumina HiSeq System as 87-base-pair reads. The authors' analysis ran thus. A later analysis tallied 75 million to 95 million unique TCR beta chains across the 700 or so repertoires, and approximately 12 million of those chains were shared by two or more donors. Raw reads were error-corrected and collapsed into unique sequences by a nearest-neighbor algorithm in which closely related sequences were merged to remove PCR and sequencing errors. CDR3 sequences were aligned to IMGT reference sequences to assign V, D and J gene segments. For a sequence to be retained, a match of at least six nucleotides was required to both a V gene segment and a J gene segment. A rearrangement counted as productive if the CDR3 had no stop codons and remained in frame with V and J, and every other rearrangement counted as non-productive. Following IMGT convention, CDR3 was defined as the stretch from the second conserved V-encoded cysteine up to the conserved J-encoded phenylalanine. The earlier analysis of fewer than 750 of the donors excluded sequences that lacked an unambiguous match to a single V gene segment. In an earlier analysis of approximately 590 of the donors, V segments were called functional above 56.7% productive rearrangements and were called segregating when the between-donor standard deviation exceeded 5%. A statistical classification framework was built for diagnosing cytomegalovirus status from the catalog of TCR beta chain sequences. In a later analysis, V and J genes were assigned by comparing TCR nucleotide sequences against IMGT/GENE-DB human TR gene sequences. In a later analysis, CDR3 sequences and most-parsimonious VDJ recombination scenarios were assigned using the TCRdist pipeline. In a later analysis, each TCR beta chain was defined by its CDR3 amino acid sequence together with its V-gene family, and reads without a unique V-gene family were excluded. To address suspected cross-contamination and a sequencing artifact, a later analysis removed several hundred highly shared, low-generation-probability nucleotide sequences. In a later analysis, a clonal expansion index was calculated for each public chain from normalized within-repertoire ranks of inferred template counts. Generation probabilities in a later analysis came from a VDJ recombination model fitted to out-of-frame rearrangements, and those results were checked against IGoR. A later analysis scored TCR-TCR, TCR-HLA and TCR-CMV co-occurrence with hypergeometric tests, applying a repertoire-size bias correction to TCR pairs. False discovery rates were estimated in a later analysis by permuting HLA or CMV assignments 20 times. In a later analysis, co-occurring TCRs were grouped using DBSCAN, and TCRdist sequence similarity was added for clustering within HLA-allele-positive subsets. Repertoires with fewer than 30,000 or more than 120,000 public chains, plus five repertoires with anomalous nucleotide sharing, were excluded from co-occurrence clustering. TCRdb provides this immuneACCESS table in a form limited to in-frame rearrangements. Some clones are lacking; in checked studies, under half of them reflect an unresolved V gene, and why the rest are absent is not known. V, J and clone size are those of that table, while D and trimming were read from the DNA. The sample has 95,000 to 150,000 clones on record, roughly three fifths of them singletons. The top ten clonotypes cover 1.5% of the sample.

For this chain, trimming is 4 bases at the V end and 5 bases at the J end, and the number of junction bases without a gene match is 10. The CDR3 spans 15 residues, from the cysteine through the phenylalanine. Of the read, only the CDR3 DNA is kept; its 45 bases are in frame from base 1. CDR1 is given as SQVTM and CDR2 as ANQGSEA, both from the germline V gene. The study at large found these results: Because some donors lacked HLA typing at each locus, the association tests relied only on the typed subset. Linkage disequilibrium might explain the correlated functional status among segregating V segments, but an unknown experimental factor could not be ruled out. In vitro tests confirmed that a few of the cytomegalovirus-associated TCR beta chains recognize cytomegalovirus antigens. In a later analysis, HLA-associated TCR beta chains were found to be more clonally expanded and to have lower generation probabilities than equally common non-associated chains. Some IMGT-functional V segments, including TRBV6-2 and TRBV6-3, could not be told apart with the 87-base-pair reads, so those segments were excluded. In this cohort, only TCR beta chains were sequenced, and detectable features were limited by the absence of alpha or paired-chain data. A further reported finding was that TCR beta sequences accurately predicted the HLA-A and HLA-B alleles for most subjects in the first cohort. Presence/absence analyses assumed roughly uniform sequencing depth across donors, an assumption that may not hold. A total of 150 to 200 TCR beta chains were listed by the study as associated with cytomegalovirus. Cytomegalovirus status was reported to be diagnosed by the classifier with high specificity and sensitivity in both the original and validation cohorts. In a later analysis, several top co-occurrence clusters were reported to appear linked to parvovirus B19, influenza, CMV and Epstein-Barr virus. A later analysis found that most CMV-associated TCR beta chains appeared HLA-restricted, with HLA associations seemingly driven largely by CMV exposure. Strong co-occurrence of HLA alleles, especially DR and DQ, made assigning TCR associations to individual alleles difficult. In a later analysis, more than 15,000 TCR beta sequences were associated with specific HLA alleles at a false discovery rate of 0.05. The authors suggested that the approach could potentially be extended to other disease states and immunological phenotypes. The earlier analysis of approximately 540 of the donors excluded about 16 rarely observed V segments, including chromosome 9 orphons, because counts were too low. In an earlier analysis of approximately 590 of the donors, most TCR beta V segments appeared in productive rearrangements about 87% or about 30% of the time, broadly matching IMGT annotations. Compared with the roughly 720-donor mean, donors in an Asian-associated ancestry cluster had fewer N-insertions in productive TCRs, according to a later genetic analysis. A cluster of highly shared sequence variants was judged likely to be a technical artifact of the sequencing pipeline. In a later genetic analysis, a missense DCLRE1C variant was associated with V-gene and J-gene trimming of TCR beta chains, and the association was replicated in an independent cohort. While some public TCRs were present in many individuals, most TCR sequences turned up only very rarely across donors. The only immune exposure information available for the cohort was CMV serostatus. A later analysis found that TCR association rates varied across HLA loci, with DRB1 alleles showing the most associated TCRs and HLA-C alleles the fewest.

This clone was detected a few times. Its antigen is not yet known. The record has no base qualities; no much larger clone is one base away. The rearrangement joined TRBV29-1 to TRBJ2-3; the junction holds 9 bases that match TRBD1. Sample: PBMCs. The source is a man younger than 35 in good health and CMV-seronegative. The bases are TGCAGCGTTGCTAGAGGGGACAGGGCGCAAGATACGCAGTATTTT. Translated, it gives CSVARGDRAQDTQYF.